The clone carrying this T cell receptor (beta chain) was seen only once. Its specificity is not known. This sample was included in a study of cytomegalovirus exposure and HLA in healthy donors. Overall study findings and caveats: Being productive about 90% or about 30% of the time was typical of most TCR beta V segments in an earlier analysis. Analysis was carried out at a later point, and it linked a missense DCLRE1C variant to TCR beta V- and J-gene trimming. High specificity and sensitivity for cytomegalovirus status were reported for the classifier.

The CDR3 length is 13 residues. V was clipped by 6 bases and J by 0 bases, with 11 bases between them. CDR1 and CDR2 from the germline V gene are SQVTM and ANQGSEA. Primers included in the PCR were 60 Vbeta and 13 Jbeta primers. Sequencing was performed with immunoSEQ multiplex PCR; in TCRdb, only in-frame clones are kept and a portion is missing. The table records 150,000 to 200,000 clones, roughly four fifths of them present only once. The source material was PBMCs. The chain has TRBV29-1 and TRBJ1-1; no firm D call. The receptor comes from a male donor in good health and CMV-seronegative. The CDR3 DNA follows: TGCAGCGTCTGTCGAGGGATGAACACTGAAGCTTTCTTT. Encoded protein: CSVCRGMNTEAFF.